The present T cell receptor (beta chain) was sequenced within a study of blood T cell repertoires in COVID-19 (dated by TCRdb to 2020 to 2021). The study in broad terms: Samples covering the acute and convalescent phases of COVID-19 were provided by collaborators in the United States, Italy and Spain. The prospective study material was composed of cDNA or gDNA derived from T cells, B-cell-depleted T cells, or PBMCs. Deeply sampled blood TCRbeta repertoires from subjects exposed to, actively infected with, or recovered from COVID-19 were included in the dataset. The repertoires were released in a freely available public database intended as a resource for research on the immune response to SARS-CoV-2. The samples were drawn from two sources: the first 160 participants of the ongoing ImmuneRACE study, and over 950 subjects contributed by 6 global collaborators. A de-identified subject ID, COVID-19 status, age in years and sex were almost always included in the sample metadata. Where available, HLA class I and class II types were taken from metadata supplied by the sample provider and were not determined by assay-based typing. General conclusions and limits of the study: How much clinical and demographic metadata was included differed by source and by participant, and the metadata was provided uncurated.

TCRbeta CDR3 regions were amplified from genomic DNA by means of the immunoSEQ Assay, a bias-controlled multiplex PCR. The published analysis was carried out like this. The number of nucleated cells in each sample was estimated by amplification of reference gene primers within the assay. To quantify the absolute abundance of each unique TCRbeta CDR3 rearrangement, sequence reads were collapsed and filtered. Productive Simpson clonality was computed per sample as the square root of Simpson's diversity index over productive rearrangements. The clones in this table, taken by TCRdb from immuneACCESS, are in-frame only. Not every clone is retained; where verified, under half of the shortfall comes from an unresolved V gene, and the cause of the rest is unknown. Clone size and the V and J calls come from that table; the DNA yielded D and trimming. This sample gives roughly 280,000 clones in total; about nine tenths of them show up just once. The ten largest clones add up to about 11% of the sample.

The CDR3 measures 15 amino acids from cysteine to phenylalanine. Only the CDR3 part of the read is kept: 45 bases, read in frame from the first base. CDR1 is given as SGHTA and CDR2 as FQGNSA, both from the germline V gene. The V and J ends are trimmed by 0 bases and 3 bases, leaving 9 bases between them. In Seattle, one collaborating source enrolled patients while the infection was active and tracked those patients longitudinally over the course of disease. The collaborating institutions used their own protocols to collect whole blood in K2EDTA tubes. Collaborator samples were shipped for TCRbeta analysis as frozen whole blood, isolated PBMCs, or DNA extracted from either sample type. In its sample, this clone was seen once. The target of this receptor is not known. No quality values exist for individual bases; no much larger clone is one base distant.

This TCR was sampled from a woman in her twenties or thirties with COVID-19, enrolled during active disease. The source material was peripheral blood. This receptor chain uses TRBV7-2 and TRBJ1-5; tentative D gene TRBD1, with 6 bases matching. The CDR3 region: CASSLAQGLNQPQHF. The bases read TGTGCCAGCAGCTTAGCACAGGGTCTCAATCAGCCCCAGCATTTT.